This T cell receptor (beta chain) appears in the sequencing data of a study of cytomegalovirus exposure and HLA in healthy donors. The study, taken as a whole, reports: Earlier analysis yielded a pattern in which most TCR beta V segments were productive about 87% or about 30% of the time. In a later analysis, V- and J-gene trimming of beta chains associated with a DCLRE1C missense variant, replicated independently.

As regards this clone: Its antigen is currently unknown.

The CDR3 has 19 residues. The ends were cut back, 1 base at V and 0 bases at J, with 19 bases in the middle. Germline V gene lookup returns CDR1 SGHTA and CDR2 FQGNSA. The PCR had 60 Vbeta and 13 Jbeta primers. Some clones are missing from TCRdb's copy, which holds only in-frame ones; the method was immunoSEQ multiplex PCR. The sample carries more than 110,000 clones, 79% recorded once. This TCR came from a female donor in good health and CMV-seronegative. The sequenced sample consisted of PBMCs. The chain uses TRBV7-2 and TRBJ1-5; a possible D gene is TRBD1 (6 bases). For the CDR3, the DNA is TGTGCCAGCAGCTTAGTTCTCGGACAGCGAGAGGGTAGCAATCAGCCCCAGCATTTT. It translates to CASSLVLGQREGSNQPQHF.